This TCR beta chain stems from a study of cytomegalovirus exposure and HLA in healthy donors. Profiling relied on immunoSEQ multiplex PCR, and the TCRdb table lists in-frame clones only, not all of them. The sample includes hundreds of thousands of clones, around 89% of them seen just once. Germline V gene data show CDR1 as SGHRS and CDR2 as YFSETQ. The CDR3 consists of 14 residues. Trimming left V 0 bases short and J 3 bases short, with 9 bases between. Sequencing was performed on PBMCs. J is TRBJ1-2 and V is TRBV5-1; perhaps TRBD1 as D (5 bases). The clonotype comes from a woman under 30 in good health and CMV-seronegative. Written as DNA, the CDR3 is TGCGCCAGCAGCTTGGCAGGGAACGACTATGGCTACACCTTC. It is translated as CASSLAGNDYGYTF.